The 20 T cell receptor beta chains reported below all come from one sample, sequenced in a study of T cell responses to AZD1222 COVID-19 vaccine. TCRdb's table, derived via immunoSEQ multiplex PCR, lists solely in-frame clones and lacks some. The table shows fewer than 200,000 clones, with 88% occurring only once. This specimen consisted of peripheral blood, obtained 28 days after the second AZD1222 dose. The receptors originated from an adult who received the AZD1222 COVID-19 vaccine.

The V call is TRBV10-3, the J call TRBJ2-2; possible D gene TRBD2, 6 bases. Germline lookup yields CDR1 ENHRY and CDR2 SYGVKD. Trimming shortened V by 8 bases and J by 6 bases, and 13 bases separated the two germline ends. This CDR3 comprises 13 residues. The CDR3 DNA sequence: TGTGCCATCCAAAGTGGGGAGGCCGGGGAGCTGTTTTTT. Its protein is CAIQSGEAGELFF.

The rearrangement uses TRBV6-2 or TRBV6-3 and TRBJ1-1; no clear D gene. The length of the CDR3 is 14 residues. Trimming stripped 5 bases from V and 0 bases from J, with 10 bases between. CDR1 and CDR2 from the germline V gene are MNHEY and SVGEGT. CDR3 sequence: CASSPIYLNTEAFF. The CDR3, as DNA: TGTGCCAGCAGTCCAATTTATCTGAACACTGAAGCTTTCTTT.

The V and J genes are TRBV7-2 and TRBJ1-2; weak D call: TRBD1 (6 bases). V lost 5 bases and J lost 2, with 12 bases in between. Germline V CDR1 and CDR2: SGHTA, FQGNSA. This CDR3 has 14 amino acids. CDR3 amino acids: CASSLRTENYGYTF. DNA of the CDR3: TGTGCCAGCAGCCTGAGGACAGAGAACTATGGCTACACCTTC.

In nucleotides, the CDR3 is TGTGCCTGGAAAAATCAGGGACATTTTTTTGAAGCTTTCTTT. Translation gives CAWKNQGHFFEAFF. The chain has TRBV30 and TRBJ1-1; tentatively, D is TRBD1 (6 bases). This CDR3 spans 14 amino acids. Trimming pared 4 bases from V and 7 bases from J, leaving 19 bases between. CDR1 is GTSNPN and CDR2 is SVGIG in the germline V gene (reference sequence).

V and J are TRBV5-1 and TRBJ2-1; TRBD2 agrees at 8 bases. This CDR3 has 18 residues. The junction had 17 bases not matched to a gene; V was cut back by 3 bases and J by 6 bases. CDR1 SGHRS and CDR2 YFSETQ come from the germline V gene. Written as DNA, the CDR3 is TGCGCCAGCAGCTCCTGGGGGACTCGCGGGGGGAATATCAATGAGCAGTTCTTC. It is translated as CASSSWGTRGGNINEQFF. Based on the CDR3 plus reference TRBV5-1 and TRBJ2-1, the full variable domain is KAGVTQTPRYLIKTRGQQVTLSCSPISGHRSVSWYQQTPGQGLQFLFEYFSETQRNKGNFPGRFSGRQFSNSRSEMNVSTLELGDSALYLCASSSWGTRGGNINEQFFGPGTRLTVL.

This clone ranks as medium-sized. The chain carries TRBV2 and TRBJ1-2, with D possibly matching TRBD1 (5 bases). The germline CDR1 and CDR2 sequences are SNHLY and FYNNEI. The V and J ends lost 10 bases and 7 bases respectively, with 13 bases between them. The CDR3 consists of 11 residues. Here the CDR3 reads CATRMGPGYTF. CDR3 DNA sequence: TGTGCCACAAGAATGGGGCCTGGCTACACCTTC.

The gene calls are TRBV7-9 and TRBJ1-4, with D uncertain. The CDR3 has 14 amino acids. Deletions cut 0 bases from V and 6 bases from J, with 8 bases between. Per the germline V gene, CDR1 is SEHNR and CDR2 is FQNEAQ (reference sequence). For the CDR3, the DNA is TGTGCCAGCAGCTTAGCAGGAGCAGATGAAAAACTGTTTTTT. It specifies CASSLAGADEKLFF.

The chain couples TRBV3-1 (or the pseudogene TRBV3-2) to TRBJ1-1, with D uncertain. Germline V gene sequence: CDR1 LGHDT, CDR2 YNNKEL (reference sequence). The V gene lost 8 bases and the J gene lost 4 bases, with 20 bases spanning the gap. CDR3 size: 15 residues. CDR3 region: CASGPPRIHCTEAFF. In DNA, the CDR3 is TGTGCCAGCGGCCCACCGCGCATCCATTGCACTGAAGCTTTCTTT.

This rearrangement joins TRBV6-2 or TRBV6-3 to TRBJ2-3, with D uncertain. Germline CDR1 reads MNHEY; CDR2 reads SVGEGT. This CDR3 is 14 amino acids long. The ends were cut back, 6 bases at V and 2 bases at J, with 12 bases in the middle. The CDR3 is CASSFDLTTDTQYF. The CDR3 nucleotides read TGTGCCAGCAGCTTCGATCTAACCACAGATACGCAGTATTTT.

The V gene is TRBV20-1, the J gene TRBJ1-1; D possibly corresponds to TRBD1 (5 bases). Germline-derived CDR1 and CDR2 are DFQATT and SNEGSKA (reference sequence). The CDR3 sequence is 10 residues long. The V and J ends lost 6 bases and 11 bases respectively, with 13 bases between them. The CDR3 reads CSATQDRAFF. In DNA, the CDR3 is TGCAGTGCCACACAGGACCGGGCTTTCTTT.

This clone came up once. The gene calls are TRBV13 and TRBJ2-1; a weak D match, TRBD1 (6 bases). The ends were cut back, 6 bases at V and 2 bases at J, with 14 bases in the middle. The CDR3 length is 15 residues. The germline CDR1 and CDR2 sequences are PRHDT and FYEKMQ (reference sequence). The CDR3 DNA follows: TGTGCCAGCAGTAGGGGGAAGCCTACCTACAATGAGCAGTTCTTC. It codes for CASSRGKPTYNEQFF.

The chain uses TRBV10-2 and TRBJ1-4; tentative D call: TRBD1 (6 bases). The CDR3 has 15 residues. CDR1 and CDR2 from the germline V gene are WSHSY and SAAADI. V was cut by 7 bases and J by 8 bases, with 20 bases left in between. CDR3 loop: CASTTGAPFEEKLFF. The CDR3 region has the DNA TGCGCCAGCACCACGGGGGCCCCATTCGAAGAAAAACTGTTTTTT.

This clone was counted a single time. V usage is TRBV18 and J usage is TRBJ1-1; D gene ambiguous. Looked up from germline, CDR1 is KGHSH and CDR2 is LQKENI. This CDR3 contains 12 residues. V dropped 3 bases and J dropped 4 bases, with 6 bases sitting between them. The CDR3 DNA reads as TGTGCCAGCTCACCCGGGGTCACTGAAGCTTTCTTT. Its translation is CASSPGVTEAFF.

The J gene is TRBJ2-7, the V gene TRBV5-5, with D uncertain. CDR1 and CDR2 (germline): SGHKS, YYEKEE (reference sequence). The CDR3 runs to 14 residues. Trimming left V 7 bases short and J 7 bases short, with 21 bases between. The DNA of the CDR3 is TGTGCCAGCGCGGACGGGTTTTTTGGTAGTGAGCAGTACTTC. Translated: CASADGFFGSEQYF.

The chain carries TRBV27 and TRBJ2-5; D remains ambiguous. Germline V gives CDR1 MNHEY, CDR2 SMNVEV (reference sequence). This CDR3 has 15 residues. Trimming stripped 3 bases from V and 5 bases from J, with 16 bases between. The DNA of the CDR3 is TGTGCCAGCAGTTTGTCCCCAGGTAAAAGGGAGACCCAGTACTTC. Its translation is CASSLSPGKRETQYF.

This chain joins TRBV7-2 and TRBJ1-1, with TRBD1 as a possible D gene (5 bases). The germline V gene encodes CDR1 SGHTA and CDR2 FQGNSA. The CDR3 has 16 amino acids. With 5 bases removed from V and 6 bases from J, the gap between germline ends came to 22 bases. The CDR3 DNA is TGTGCCAGCAGCGCGTCGCGGGGCACGATAAGAGCTGAAGCTTTCTTT. This gives the protein CASSASRGTIRAEAFF.

The chain couples TRBV28 to TRBJ2-3, with D perhaps matching TRBD1 or TRBD2 (5 bases each). The CDR3 covers 17 residues. Germline V lookup: CDR1 MDHEN, CDR2 SYDVKM. Trimming removed 5 bases at V and 4 bases at J, with 22 bases between. The CDR3 nucleotides are TGTGCCAGCAGTGCGCCAAGACGGCAGAGGGGACCAGATACGCAGTATTTT. Protein product: CASSAPRRQRGPDTQYF. The full variable domain, rest sourced from reference TRBV28 and TRBJ2-3, is DVKVTQSSRYLVKRTGEKVFLECVQDMDHENMFWYRQDPGLGLRLIYFSYDVKMKEKGDIPEGYSVSREKKERFSLILESASTNQTSMYLCASSAPRRQRGPDTQYFGPGTRLTVL.

This clone was recorded only once. CDR3 region: CASTIGSADGNTIYF. CDR3 nucleotide sequence: TGTGCCAGTACTATCGGGTCGGCGGATGGAAACACCATATATTTT. The chain couples TRBV19 to TRBJ1-3; D is uncertain. The CDR3 runs to 15 residues. Trimming removed 7 bases at V and 3 bases at J, with 16 bases between. Germline lookup yields CDR1 LNHDA and CDR2 SQIVND (reference sequence).

A few counts support this clone. This sequence joins TRBV10-3 and TRBJ1-6; 7 bases map to TRBD1. The V and J ends lost 3 bases and 10 bases, in that order; junction bases with no gene match: 9. Germline V gene data show CDR1 as ENHRY and CDR2 as SYGVKD. The CDR3 consists of 15 residues. The CDR3 DNA follows: TGTGCCATCAGTGAACTACAGGGGTTGTGGTCACCCCTCCACTTT. As protein: CAISELQGLWSPLHF.

The CDR3 nucleotides read TGCGCCAGCAGCTCAGGGACAGGAAAAAACATTCAGTACTTC. Its protein product is CASSSGTGKNIQYF. The chain couples TRBV5-1 to TRBJ2-4; 8 nucleotides match TRBD1. The germline gives CDR1 SGHRS, CDR2 YFSETQ. The CDR3 covers 14 residues. Trimming took 3 bases from V and 4 from J; bases not matched to a gene: 3.